The entry that follows covers one T cell receptor beta chain sequence. Its antigen remains undetermined. It has no much larger one-base neighbor in the sample; base qualities were not kept. This sample was taken from a study of T cell responses to AZD1222 COVID-19 vaccine (dated by TCRdb to the early 2020s). With regard to the full study: A total of under 250 trial participants underwent TCR sequencing, of whom some 200 had received two doses of AZD1222 and around 25 had received two doses of the MenACWY control vaccine. Trial participants were enrolled by age into 18-55, 56-69 and 70-plus year subgroups, with roughly 160, 29 and 62 TCR-sequenced participants respectively. Study-wide conclusions, independent of this receptor: Participants were mostly white British and included more females than males, and it was suggested by the authors that clonal diversity may have been underestimated. Reportedly, almost half of the unique spike-specific TCRs recognized epitopes lying outside the regions that are mutated in the B.1.351 and B.1.1.7 variants. No day 14 peak-response samples were available, so repertoires were characterized only after the peak T cell response. Only five to seven AZD1222 recipients were SARS-CoV-2 seropositive at baseline, limiting conclusions about previously exposed vaccinees. In the small 56-69-year group, the increase in depth fell short of significance, most likely because of low power. CD4 TCRs associated with the vaccine covered the entire spike protein, and the dominant responses were in regions 160-218 and 743-854. A significant rise in spike-specific TCR breadth and depth was observed after two AZD1222 doses relative to day 0 and relative to MenACWY recipients.

The time point label on this specimen signifies: baseline before first vaccination. The treatment or condition label, read with the paper, signifies: meningococcal conjugate vaccine given as trial control. Samples from vaccinated people were obtained from the UK trials COV001 and COV002, which included a single-blind randomized controlled phase 2/3 trial of AZD1222 (ChAdOx1 nCoV-19) in healthy adults. Trial participant PBMC samples were collected at day 0 and day 28 after the second dose for TCRbeta chain sequencing. The CDR3 regions of human TCRbeta chains were analyzed by immunosequencing. Concerning the study's data processing: TCRs in the repertoires were matched against a reference library of SARS-CoV-2-specific TCRs that had been generated with the MIRA antigen-specificity platform. Breadth was defined as the fraction of unique TCRs that were SARS-CoV-2-associated, and depth was defined as the fraction of total T cells that were SARS-CoV-2-associated. Using the MIRA data, each spike-specific TCR was mapped to the spike region that the TCR reacts to and placed in a CD4 or CD8 class. Log10-transformed breadth and depth values were compared by one-way ANOVA with Sidak's multiple comparisons tests. The clones in this table, taken by TCRdb from immuneACCESS, are in-frame only. Not every clone is retained; where verified, under half of the shortfall comes from an unresolved V gene, and the cause of the rest is unknown. V, J and clone size are taken as reported in that table, and D and trimming were inferred from the DNA itself. This sample holds around 160,000 clones; about nine tenths were observed only once. Together, the top ten hold roughly 2.8% of the sample.

The CDR3 runs 15 residues from the cysteine to the phenylalanine. Only the CDR3 DNA is retained, 45 bases long and in frame from the first base. Ends trimmed: V by 7 bases, J by 4 bases; bases unmatched to a gene: 10. Taken from the germline V gene (reference sequence), the CDR1 and CDR2 loops are LNHDA and SQIVND. This clonotype originated in an adult in good health. The V and J genes are TRBV19 and TRBJ1-5; a stretch of 7 junction bases matches TRBD1. The material sequenced was peripheral blood, taken on day 0 of MenACWY control vaccination. The DNA is as follows: TGTGCCAGTACCCCGACAGGGAACCGGAATCAGCCCCAGCATTTT. This yields the protein CASTPTGNRNQPQHF.